The rows below give T cell receptor beta chains drawn from one sample of a study of blood T cells in healthy people across ages. Via MiXCR, TCRdb re-called the 5' RACE reads, giving one row per CDR3 protein. The top ten clones hold roughly 12% of a sample with about 670,000 distinct CDR3 sequences, roughly half of them seen once. The sequencing sample was made of blood. Source of these receptors: a woman over 75 in good health. The CDR3 runs from the conserved cysteine through the conserved F or W. The D gene is left open where the match is weak. A row's size may be missing; if present it is once, few, many or a size class.

TRBJ2-7 - TRBV20-1 TRBD1 TGCAGTGCTAGGGGACTGGACAGGGACGAGCAGTACTTC CSARGLDRDEQYF
TRBJ2-7 - TRBV27 - TGTGCCAGCAGTTTAGACCCCACAAGGGCCTACGAGCAGTACTTC CASSLDPTRAYEQYF
TRBJ1-4 few TRBV13 - TGTGCCAGCAGCCCTCGACCGGCAACTAATGAAAAACTGTTTTTT CASSPRPATNEKLFF
TRBJ1-6 - TRBV6-5 TRBD1 TGTGCCAGCAGTTACTCGTTTCTTGATTCGGTGGGGACAGACTATAATTCACCCCTCCACTTT CASSYSFLDSVGTDYNSPLHF
TRBJ2-1 - TRBV5-6 TRBD2 TGTGCCAGCAGCTTGGTACGCGGGACTAGCGCCGACAATGAGCAGTTCTTC CASSLVRGTSADNEQFF
TRBJ2-2 few TRBV9 - TGTGCCAGCAGCGTAACAGGGACCCCGCCCGGGGAGCTGTTTTTT CASSVTGTPPGELFF
TRBJ2-7 - TRBV10-3 TRBD2 TGTGCCATCAGTGGACTAGCGGGGGGACCCTACGAGCAGTACTTC CAISGLAGGPYEQYF
TRBJ1-2 - TRBV6-6 TRBD1 TGTGCCAGCACCGCGGACAGGAGTTATGGCTACACCTTC CASTADRSYGYTF
TRBJ2-7 - TRBV9 TRBD1 TGTGCCAGCAGCGTAGCAGGGACAGGGGTGTTGAACGAGCAGTACTTC CASSVAGTGVLNEQYF
TRBJ2-7 - TRBV5-1 TRBD1 TGCGCCAGCAGCTTGAGGCAAGGACAGGGAACCTACGAGCAGTACTTC CASSLRQGQGTYEQYF
TRBJ2-4 many TRBV12-3/TRBV12-4 - TGTGCCAGCAGTCAGGTAGAACTAGCCAAAAACATTCAGTACTTC CASSQVELAKNIQYF
TRBJ2-7 many TRBV12-3/TRBV12-4 TRBD2 TGTGCCAGCAGTCGGAGGGCTAGCGGGTCCTACGAGCAGTACTTC CASSRRASGSYEQYF
TRBJ2-1 few TRBV28 - TGTGCCAGCAGTACATCAATGGGACCGGAGCAGTTCTTC CASSTSMGPEQFF
TRBJ2-1 once TRBV20-1 TRBD2 TGCAGTGCTAGTGGGGCTAGCGGGTTTTACAATGAGCAGTTCTTC CSASGASGFYNEQFF
TRBJ1-2 few TRBV7-2 - TGTGCCAGCAGCTCGCAGTTTGCGGCGGGCTACACCTTC CASSSQFAAGYTF
TRBJ2-1 many TRBV20-1 - TGCAGTGCTAGAAAACCACAGGGAGGTGAGCAGTTCTTC CSARKPQGGEQFF
TRBJ2-5 - TRBV2 - TGTGCCAGCAGTGAGGCCCGCCAAGAGACCCAGTACTTC CASSEARQETQYF
TRBJ2-1 many TRBV20-1 TRBD2 TGCAGTGCTGCCGGGGGGGCCGGAGGTGAGCAGTTCTTC CSAAGGAGGEQFF
TRBJ2-7 many TRBV2 TRBD1 TGTGCCTCTACCGAGGGGACAGAATACGAGCAGTACTTC CASTEGTEYEQYF
TRBJ2-1 many TRBV5-1 TRBD2 TGCGCCAGCAGCTTGGACGGGGGGGCAGATGAGCAGTTCTTC CASSLDGGADEQFF
TRBJ2-3 many TRBV5-1 TRBD2 TGCGCCAGCAGCTTCGGTCCCGTTGCGGGGGTTGGACGAAGGAGCACAGATACGCAGTATTTT CASSFGPVAGVGRRSTDTQYF
TRBJ2-7 few TRBV3-1 - TGTGCCAGCAGTCGACTAGGATCCTACGAGCAGTACTTC CASSRLGSYEQYF
TRBJ2-1 - TRBV29-1 TRBD1 TGCAGCGCCCCCGGGACAGGGGCATACAATGAGCAGTTCTTC CSAPGTGAYNEQFF
TRBJ2-3 many TRBV9 - TGTGCCAGCAGCGTAGGTCGAGCGTTCACAGATACGCAGTATTTT CASSVGRAFTDTQYF
TRBJ2-5 - TRBV29-1 - TGCAGCGTTGTGAACAGGGTATCGGAGACCCAGTACTTC CSVVNRVSETQYF
TRBJ1-5 - TRBV12-3/TRBV12-4 - TGTGCCAGCACGAGTGGTCTTCATCAGCCCCAGCATTTT CASTSGLHQPQHF
TRBJ2-7 - TRBV7-2 TRBD2 TGTGCCAGCAGCCCCCAGGGAGGGCAGTACGAGCAGTACTTC CASSPQGGQYEQYF
TRBJ2-1 - TRBV28 - TGTGCCAGCAGTTCCGGACAGAACAATGAGCAGTTCTTC CASSSGQNNEQFF
TRBJ2-3 - TRBV3-1 - TGTGCCAGCAGCCAAGGACTAGAAGCCAGAGATACGCAGTATTTT CASSQGLEARDTQYF
TRBJ2-1 - TRBV25-1 - TGTGCCGTCGAGGGGAATGAGCAGTTCTTC CAVEGNEQFF
TRBJ1-2 - TRBV24-1 - TGTGCCACAAAACCGGACGGAAACTATGGCTACACCTTC CATKPDGNYGYTF
TRBJ1-2 few TRBV2 TRBD1 TGTGCCAGCACCCAGGGGACAGGGCTCTATGGCTACACCTTC CASTQGTGLYGYTF
TRBJ2-5 many TRBV2 TRBD1 TGTGCCAGCAGGGACAGGGAACAGACCCAGTACTTC CASRDREQTQYF
TRBJ2-1 - TRBV7-6 - TGTGCCAGCAGCTTAGGGCCTGGATGCGGGGACAATGAGCAGTTCTTC CASSLGPGCGDNEQFF
TRBJ2-5 - TRBV27 - TGTGCCAGCAGTCCGGACCCAAAGAGGAAATATGAGCAGTACTTC CASSPDPKRKYEQYF
TRBJ2-7 - TRBV18 TRBD2 TGTGCCAGCTCACCATCCCACCGAGATAGCGGGAAGTACGAGCAGTACTTC CASSPSHRDSGKYEQYF
TRBJ1-6 - TRBV7-2 TRBD1 TGTGCCAGCAGCGTAGGACAGGGGGAAAATTCACCCCTCCACTTT CASSVGQGENSPLHF
TRBJ2-7 - TRBV28 - TGTGCCAGCAGTATCCCGACACGACAGACCTACGAGCAGTACTTC CASSIPTRQTYEQYF
TRBJ2-1 many TRBV29-1 TRBD2 TGCAGCGTTGAAGGGCAGGGAGGGGACAATGAGCAGTTCTTC CSVEGQGGDNEQFF
TRBJ1-2 few TRBV7-2 TRBD1 TGTGCCAGCAGCTTAATCGCGGGGACAGCGGGTGGCTACACCTTC CASSLIAGTAGGYTF
TRBJ2-4 - TRBV4-1 - TGCGCCAGCAGCCCGCTCGAGGGTGGAGGGGCCCGAGACATTCAGTACTTC CASSPLEGGGARDIQYF
TRBJ2-5 - TRBV7-3 - TGTGCCAGCAGTACAGGACAGAGCAATGAGCAGTACTTC CASSTGQSNEQYF
TRBJ2-1 - TRBV20-1 - TGCAGTGCTAGAGACCCGTCCGGCAGACTTCCCTACAATGAGCAGTTCTTC CSARDPSGRLPYNEQFF
TRBJ2-1 many TRBV10-3 TRBD1 TGTGCCATCAACCCGGACAGGGACAATGAGCAGTTCTTC CAINPDRDNEQFF
TRBJ1-3 - TRBV19 - TGTGCCAGTACGCGCGACCTTAGCTCTGGAAACACCATATATTTT CASTRDLSSGNTIYF
TRBJ1-2 - TRBV3-1 - TGTGCCAGCAGCCTCATCGACGGGAGCTACACCTTC CASSLIDGSYTF
TRBJ2-2 few TRBV3-1 TRBD2 TGTGCCAGCAGCCGAGCTAGCGGGGTACGCACCGGGGAGCTGTTTTTT CASSRASGVRTGELFF
TRBJ2-7 - TRBV20-1 - TGCAGTGCTATAGGGTGGGGCGGGCGGTCCACCTACGAGCAGTACTTC CSAIGWGGRSTYEQYF
TRBJ1-2 few TRBV4-2 - TGTGCCAGCAGCCAAGATCTGCCGGGGGCGAGATATGGCTACACCTTC CASSQDLPGARYGYTF
TRBJ2-7 - TRBV12-3/TRBV12-4 TRBD2 TGTGCCAGCAGTCAGGGAGGGAGCGTATACGAGCAGTACTTC CASSQGGSVYEQYF
TRBJ2-3 - TRBV3-1 TRBD2 TGTGCCAGCAGCCAACTACAGGGACTAGCGGGGAGTGGTAGCACAGATACGCAGTATTTT CASSQLQGLAGSGSTDTQYF